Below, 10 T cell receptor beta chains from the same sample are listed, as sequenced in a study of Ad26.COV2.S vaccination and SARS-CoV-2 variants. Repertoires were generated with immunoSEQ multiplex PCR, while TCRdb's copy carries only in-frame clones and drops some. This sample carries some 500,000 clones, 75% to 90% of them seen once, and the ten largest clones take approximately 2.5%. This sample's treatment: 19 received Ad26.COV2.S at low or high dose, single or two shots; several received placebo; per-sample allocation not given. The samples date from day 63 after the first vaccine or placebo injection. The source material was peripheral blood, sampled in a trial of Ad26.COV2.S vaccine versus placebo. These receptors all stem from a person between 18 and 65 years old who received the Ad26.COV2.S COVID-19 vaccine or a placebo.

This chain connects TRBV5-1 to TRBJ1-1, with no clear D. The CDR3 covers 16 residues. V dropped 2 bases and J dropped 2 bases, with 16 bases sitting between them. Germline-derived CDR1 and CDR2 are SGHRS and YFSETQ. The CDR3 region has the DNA TGCGCCAGCAGCTTCCAACACCGGGGAGCCAACACTGAAGCTTTCTTT. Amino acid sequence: CASSFQHRGANTEAFF.

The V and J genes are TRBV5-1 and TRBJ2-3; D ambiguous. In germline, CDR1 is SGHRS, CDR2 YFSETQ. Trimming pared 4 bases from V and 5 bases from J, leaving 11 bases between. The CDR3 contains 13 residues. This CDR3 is CASSQPGGDTQYF. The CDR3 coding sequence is TGCGCCAGCAGCCAGCCGGGTGGAGATACGCAGTATTTT. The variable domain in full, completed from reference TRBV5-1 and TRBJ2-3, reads KAGVTQTPRYLIKTRGQQVTLSCSPISGHRSVSWYQQTPGQGLQFLFEYFSETQRNKGNFPGRFSGRQFSNSRSEMNVSTLELGDSALYLCASSQPGGDTQYFGPGTRLTVL.

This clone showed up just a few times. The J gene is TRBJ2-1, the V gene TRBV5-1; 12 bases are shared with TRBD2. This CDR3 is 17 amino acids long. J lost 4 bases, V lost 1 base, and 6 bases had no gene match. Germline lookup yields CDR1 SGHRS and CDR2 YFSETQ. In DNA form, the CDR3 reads TGCGCCAGCAGCTTGCCTAGCGGGAGGGCCGGTTACAATGAGCAGTTCTTC. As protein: CASSLPSGRAGYNEQFF.

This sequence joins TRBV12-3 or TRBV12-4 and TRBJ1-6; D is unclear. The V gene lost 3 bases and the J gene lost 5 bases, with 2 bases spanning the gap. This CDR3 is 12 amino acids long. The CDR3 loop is CASSFNNSPLHF. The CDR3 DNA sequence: TGTGCCAGCAGTTTTAATAATTCACCCCTCCACTTT.

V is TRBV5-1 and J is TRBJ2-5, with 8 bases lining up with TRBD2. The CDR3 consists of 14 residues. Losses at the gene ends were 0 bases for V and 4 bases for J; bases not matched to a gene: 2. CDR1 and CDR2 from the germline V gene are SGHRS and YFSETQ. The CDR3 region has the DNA TGCGCCAGCAGCTTGGGGGCGGGAGGAGAGACCCAGTACTTC. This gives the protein CASSLGAGGETQYF.

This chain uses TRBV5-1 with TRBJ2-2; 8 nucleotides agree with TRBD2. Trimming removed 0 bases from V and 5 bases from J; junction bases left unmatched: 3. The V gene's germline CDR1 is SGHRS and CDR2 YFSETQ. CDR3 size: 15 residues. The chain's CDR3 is CASSLEASGTGELFF. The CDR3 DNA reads TGCGCCAGCAGCTTGGAGGCTAGCGGGACCGGGGAGCTGTTTTTT.

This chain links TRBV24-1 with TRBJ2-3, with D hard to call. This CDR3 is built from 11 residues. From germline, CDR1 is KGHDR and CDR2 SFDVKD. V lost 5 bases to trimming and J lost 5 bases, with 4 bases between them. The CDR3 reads CATSVGDTQYF. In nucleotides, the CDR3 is TGTGCCACCAGTGTCGGAGATACGCAGTATTTT.

In nucleotides, the CDR3 is TGTGCCAGCAGCCCGGGAGGTTCTCAGGGGACCCAGTACTTC. It is translated as CASSPGGSQGTQYF. J is TRBJ2-5 and V is TRBV5-4, with 7 bases aligning to TRBD2. The germline V gene encodes CDR1 SGHNT and CDR2 YYREEE (reference sequence). V trimming: 4 bases; J trimming: 7 bases; junction bases outside the gene matches: 10. This CDR3 spans 14 amino acids.

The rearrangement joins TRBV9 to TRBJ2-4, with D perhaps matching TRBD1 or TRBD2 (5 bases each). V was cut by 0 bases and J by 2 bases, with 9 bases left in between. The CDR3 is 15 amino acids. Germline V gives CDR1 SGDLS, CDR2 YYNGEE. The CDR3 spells CASSVGLGPKNIQYF. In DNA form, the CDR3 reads TGTGCCAGCAGCGTAGGCCTGGGACCCAAAAACATTCAGTACTTC.

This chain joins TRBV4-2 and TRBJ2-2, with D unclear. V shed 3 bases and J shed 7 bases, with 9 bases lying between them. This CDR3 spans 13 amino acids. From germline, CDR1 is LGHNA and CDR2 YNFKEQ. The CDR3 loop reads CASSQQAGGELFF. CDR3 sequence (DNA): TGTGCCAGCAGCCAGCAGGCCGGCGGGGAGCTGTTTTTT.